The subject of this entry is one T cell receptor (beta chain). Its specificity is not known. This record comes from a study of cytomegalovirus exposure and HLA in healthy donors. Study results and limitations: The study flagged approximately 180 TCR beta chains as cytomegalovirus-associated.

The primer mix had 60 Vbeta and 13 Jbeta primers. Data came from immunoSEQ multiplex PCR; TCRdb stores just in-frame clones and leaves some out. The profile shows about 140,000 clones, roughly 79% of them singletons. Trimming cost V 6 bases and J 8 bases, with 23 bases left between them. The germline CDR1 and CDR2 sequences are SNHLY and FYNNEI. The CDR3 runs to 16 residues. This sequence originates from a middle-aged woman in good health and CMV-seronegative. This sequence joins TRBV2 and TRBJ2-1, with D possibly TRBD2 on 6 matching bases. Material for sequencing was PBMCs. The CDR3 nucleotides are TGTGCCAGCAGAAAAATGCGGGACCCCGTTCCCTATGAGCAGTTCTTC. It encodes CASRKMRDPVPYEQFF.